One and the same sample provided the 18 T cell receptor beta chains below, sequenced in a study of T cells in Graves' hyperthyroidism and ophthalmopathy. The TCR beta CDR3 regions underwent amplification using RNA transcripts as the source. Researchers ran a first-round RT-PCR on the TCR CDR3 using the HTBI primer set. TCRdb re-called the multiplex PCR reads with MiXCR, one entry per CDR3 protein. The table has roughly 700,000 distinct CDR3 sequences, 30% to 40% seen once. The specimen was blood. The receptors were gathered from a woman in her thirties or forties with Graves' hyperthyroidism.

At least ten counts were recorded for this clonotype. This chain links TRBV20-1 with TRBJ2-7, with TRBD2 identical over 11 bases. V was clipped by 5 bases and J by 2 bases; unmatched bases: 8. Germline V gene lookup returns CDR1 DFQATT and CDR2 SNEGSKA (reference sequence). This CDR3 is 15 amino acids long. The CDR3 coding sequence is TGCAGTGCTGTTCTTAGCGGGAGGGGGGCCTACGAGCAGTACTTC. It encodes CSAVLSGRGAYEQYF.

At least ten counts were recorded for this clonotype. This rearrangement joins TRBV4-1 to TRBJ2-7, with TRBD1 matching 7 bases. This CDR3 spans 14 amino acids. Germline V gives CDR1 MGHRA, CDR2 YSYEKL. V trimming: 3 bases; J trimming: 3 bases; junction bases outside the gene matches: 5. The CDR3 DNA reads TGCGCCAGCAGCCAGGTAACAGGGGACTACGAGCAGTACTTC. This sequence encodes CASSQVTGDYEQYF.

This clonotype was seen at least ten times. V gene TRBV25-1 combines with J gene TRBJ1-2; tentatively, D is TRBD1 (6 bases). V was shortened by 4 bases and J by 4 bases, with 25 bases between the two germline ends. The CDR3 extends over 18 amino acids. Germline CDR1 reads MGHDK; CDR2 reads SYGVNS. The CDR3 reads CASSAMDRAPFLVYGYTF. The CDR3 DNA is TGTGCCAGCAGTGCCATGGACAGAGCACCGTTTTTAGTCTATGGCTACACCTTC.

This clonotype was observed a handful of times. The CDR3 DNA reads TGTGCCAGCAGGGGACAGAACTATAATGAAAAACTGTTTTTT. This gives the protein CASRGQNYNEKLFF. The gene calls are TRBV12-3 or TRBV12-4 and TRBJ1-4, with 7 bases lining up with TRBD1. This CDR3 comprises 14 residues. V lost 6 bases and J lost 4; bases outside the gene matches: 5.

This clonotype was seen ten or more times. V gene TRBV9 combines with J gene TRBJ2-7; no clear D. The germline V gene has CDR1 SGDLS and CDR2 YYNGEE. Trimming took 3 bases from V and 3 from J, leaving 13 bases between them. The CDR3 totals 14 residues. CDR3 region: CASSDRGHGYEQYF. As DNA, the CDR3 is TGTGCCAGCAGCGATCGAGGTCATGGCTACGAGCAGTACTTC.

This clonotype was observed a handful of times. A much larger clone is a single base away; this may be a read error. The V and J genes are TRBV15 and TRBJ1-1; D possibly corresponds to TRBD1 (5 bases). Germline CDR1 is LNHNV and CDR2 is YYDKDF (reference sequence). V lost 0 bases to trimming and J lost 6 bases, with 17 bases between them. The CDR3 totals 16 residues. DNA for the CDR3: TGTGCCACCAGCAGAGATAAGCAGGGCTGGTACGCTGAAGCTTTCTTT. Protein product: CATSRDKQGWYAEAFF.

This clonotype was observed at least ten times. The V and J genes are TRBV7-9 and TRBJ2-5; D uncertain. Deletions cut 0 bases from V and 4 bases from J, with 9 bases between. CDR3 size: 14 residues. CDR1 and CDR2 (germline): SEHNR, FQNEAQ (reference sequence). The CDR3 DNA is TGTGCCAGCAGCTTAGCGCCCCTCGGAGAGACCCAGTACTTC. Residues: CASSLAPLGETQYF.

Concerning this clonotype: Given a much more abundant clone one base away, this may be a read error. The chain links TRBV19 to TRBJ2-5; possibly TRBD1 for D (5 bases). The germline V gene has CDR1 LNHDA and CDR2 SQIVND (reference sequence). V was pared by 3 bases and J by 6 bases, with 11 bases between. The CDR3 is made up of 13 amino acids. The CDR3 region has the DNA TGTGCCAGTAGTATGGACAAGCAACAGACCCAGTACTTC. Amino acids: CASSMDKQQTQYF. The full variable domain, its missing parts supplied by reference TRBV19 and TRBJ2-5, is DGGITQSPKYLFRKEGQNVTLSCEQNLNHDAMYWYRQDPGQGLRLIYYSQIVNDFQKGDIAEGYSVSREKKESFPLTVTSAQKNPTAFYLCASSMDKQQTQYFGPGTRLLVL.

The V gene is TRBV20-1, the J gene TRBJ2-1; 12 bases match TRBD2. The CDR3 covers 15 residues. CDR1 and CDR2 from the germline V gene are DFQATT and SNEGSKA (reference sequence). The J segment lost 4 bases and the V segment lost 5 bases, leaving 6 bases of the junction unmatched. The CDR3 DNA follows: TGCAGTGCTCCCCCCGGGACTAGCGGGTACAATGAGCAGTTCTTC. Protein product: CSAPPGTSGYNEQFF.

To note about this clonotype: A much bigger clone sits one base away, suggesting this may be a read error. The conserved phenylalanine or tryptophan normally closing the CDR3 is absent here, so this likely arose from a read error. The chain couples TRBV13 to TRBJ1-1, with 7 bases fitting TRBD1. CDR1 is PRHDT, CDR2 FYEKMQ, per germline (reference sequence). CDR3 length: 14 residues. The trim removed 2 bases at V and 1 base at J, leaving 1 base unmatched. The CDR3 DNA follows: TGTGCCAGCAGCTTATACAGGGGGAACACTGAAGCTTTCCTT. It specifies CASSLYRGNTEAFL.

In DNA form, the CDR3 reads TGTGCCACCAGCAGACGGAATACTAACTATGGCTACACCTTC. This sequence encodes CATSRRNTNYGYTF. This chain joins TRBV15 and TRBJ1-2; D is uncertain. V lost 2 bases and J lost 0, with 7 bases in between. The CDR3 loop spans 14 amino acids. Germline CDR1 and CDR2: LNHNV and YYDKDF (reference sequence).

This chain joins TRBV10-3 and TRBJ1-1; 12 bases match TRBD1. Germline V gene data show CDR1 as ENHRY and CDR2 as SYGVKD. V was pared by 5 bases and J by 1 base, with 8 bases of the junction left unmatched. This CDR3 contains 17 residues. The CDR3 spells CAISTRDRGQWNTEAFF. CDR3 sequence (DNA): TGTGCCATCAGTACTCGGGACAGGGGGCAGTGGAACACTGAAGCTTTCTTT.

CDR3 coding DNA: TGTGCCAGCGTCACCGGGACAGTCTATGGCTACACCTTC. This codes for CASVTGTVYGYTF. The V call is TRBV25-1, the J call TRBJ1-2; 7 positions match TRBD1. The CDR3 has 13 residues. V lost 8 bases to trimming and J lost 4 bases; unmatched junction nucleotides: 7. The V gene's germline CDR1 is MGHDK and CDR2 SYGVNS.

This clonotype has only one observation. This may be a read error, as it is one base from a much larger clone. The CDR3 loop reads CAGPSGNTGELFF. CDR3 in DNA: TGTGCCGGCCCTAGCGGAAACACCGGGGAGCTGTTTTTT. The V and J genes are TRBV2 and TRBJ2-2; 7 bases map to TRBD2. There are 13 residues in the CDR3. The V gene's germline CDR1 is SNHLY and CDR2 FYNNEI. The V gene end was trimmed by 11 bases and the J gene end by 2 bases; junction bases not matched to a gene: 5.

The chain employs TRBV19 and TRBJ2-2; 13 nucleotides match TRBD2. The CDR3 is made up of 18 amino acids. Trimming at V came to 9 bases and at J to 1 base, leaving 11 bases not matched to a gene. Germline CDR1 reads LNHDA; CDR2 reads SQIVND (reference sequence). CDR3: CASGRTSGGAENTGELFF. The CDR3 bases are TGTGCCAGCGGACGGACTAGCGGGGGCGCCGAGAACACCGGGGAGCTGTTTTTT.

This clonotype was recorded a few times. The J gene is TRBJ1-1, the V gene TRBV12-3 or TRBV12-4; D not certain. The CDR3 has 11 amino acids. In DNA form, the CDR3 reads TGTGTGGATCGGGGAGAGTCTGAAGCTTTCTTT. It specifies CVDRGESEAFF.

The chain uses TRBV7-9 and TRBJ2-2; D is unclear. Germline V CDR1 and CDR2: SEHNR, FQNEAQ (reference sequence). There are 12 residues in the CDR3. V was cut by 0 bases and J by 8 bases, with 4 bases left in between. For the CDR3, the DNA is TGTGCCAGCAGCTTAGCCCAGGGGGAGCTGTTTTTT. The encoded protein is CASSLAQGELFF.

The chain employs TRBV10-3 and TRBJ2-3; 11 bases are shared with TRBD1. The CDR3 covers 14 residues. Germline V gene sequence: CDR1 ENHRY, CDR2 SYGVKD. V shed 10 bases and J 5 bases; nucleotides not matched to a gene: 8. The chain's CDR3 is CATGQGDLEDTQYF. The CDR3 DNA is TGTGCCACGGGACAGGGGGATTTAGAAGATACGCAGTATTTT.